This TCR beta chain was recovered during a study of blood T cell repertoires in COVID-19. Overall study context: COVID-19 samples from acute and convalescent phases originated in the United States, Italy and Spain. T cells, B-cell-depleted T cells, or PBMCs supplied cDNA or gDNA.

The CDR3 spans 14 residues. The J segment lost 2 bases and the V segment lost 5 bases, leaving 5 bases of the junction unmatched. The germline V gene has CDR1 LNHDA and CDR2 SQIVND (reference sequence). Produced via immunoSEQ multiplex PCR; TCRdb's table is partial and in-frame only. Here the sample spans hundreds of thousands of clones, 90% being singletons. Sequencing was done on a sample of PBMCs or T cells enriched from blood (not recorded which). The sequence was collected from a woman aged 18-29 years with acute COVID-19. The genes are TRBV19 and TRBJ1-2; 7 positions match TRBD1. CDR3 amino acids: CASSHATGNYGYTF. CDR3 nucleotides: TGTGCCAGTAGTCACGCGACAGGGAACTATGGCTACACCTTC.